These T cell receptor beta chains were read from a single sample in a study of blood T cell repertoires in COVID-19. Sequencing used immunoSEQ multiplex PCR; TCRdb keeps in-frame clones, though not all of them. The sample carries more than 200,000 clones, less than 90% recorded once. Sequencing was done on a sample of peripheral blood. The receptors shown here come from a man between 65 and 85 years old with acute or convalescent COVID-19. The CDR3 runs from the conserved cysteine through the conserved F or W. The D gene is left open where the match is weak. Clone size is shown for a subset of rows, as once, few, many or a class of expanded clone.

CDR3 DNA: TGCGCCAGCAGCCAAGATGAGAGGCAGCCCCAGCATTTT
CDR3 protein: CASSQDERQPQHF
D gene: NA
clone size: NA
J gene: TRBJ1-5
V gene: TRBV4-1

CDR3 DNA: TGCAGTGCCGGGCCCCAGCATTTT
CDR3 protein: CSAGPQHF
D gene: NA
clone size: NA
J gene: TRBJ1-5
V gene: TRBV20-1

CDR3 DNA: TGTGCCAGCAGTTGGCCACAGGGGGCACATCCCTACGAGCAGTACTTC
CDR3 protein: CASSWPQGAHPYEQYF
D gene: TRBD1
clone size: NA
J gene: TRBJ2-7
V gene: TRBV6-2/TRBV6-3

CDR3 DNA: TGTGCCAGCGATCTCAAGGGGGCTGGTACGCAGTATTTT
CDR3 protein: CASDLKGAGTQYF
D gene: TRBD1
clone size: once
J gene: TRBJ2-3
V gene: TRBV12-3/TRBV12-4

CDR3 DNA: TGTGCCAGCAGCGCCGGACAGGGGGCAACAGATACGCAGTATTTT
CDR3 protein: CASSAGQGATDTQYF
D gene: NA
clone size: NA
J gene: TRBJ2-3
V gene: TRBV21-1

CDR3 DNA: TGTGCCAGCACCCCAGACAGGGGCGATCAGCCCCAGCATTTT
CDR3 protein: CASTPDRGDQPQHF
D gene: TRBD1
clone size: NA
J gene: TRBJ1-5
V gene: TRBV5-5

CDR3 DNA: TGTGCCAGCAGTGCAAACAGGGACGGACAGCCCCAGCATTTT
CDR3 protein: CASSANRDGQPQHF
D gene: NA
clone size: NA
J gene: TRBJ1-5
V gene: TRBV2

CDR3 DNA: TGTGCCAGCAGCCATAGGACTAGCGACTACAATGAGCAGTTCTTC
CDR3 protein: CASSHRTSDYNEQFF
D gene: TRBD2
clone size: NA
J gene: TRBJ2-1
V gene: TRBV3-1/TRBV3-2

CDR3 DNA: TGTGCCAGTAGTATAGATCTTTATAGAGAAGATACGCAGTATTTT
CDR3 protein: CASSIDLYREDTQYF
D gene: NA
clone size: NA
J gene: TRBJ2-3
V gene: TRBV19

CDR3 DNA: TGTGCCAGCAGCGTAGGGGCAGGGGGCCACACTGAAGCTTTCTTT
CDR3 protein: CASSVGAGGHTEAFF
D gene: TRBD1
clone size: few
J gene: TRBJ1-1
V gene: TRBV9

CDR3 DNA: TGTGCCAGCAGTTTTCTTGCGGGGGTCACAGATACGCAGTATTTT
CDR3 protein: CASSFLAGVTDTQYF
D gene: TRBD2
clone size: NA
J gene: TRBJ2-3
V gene: TRBV28

CDR3 DNA: TGTGCCAGCAGCGCAATGGGGTTGCGGCTAGCGGGTATAAATGAGCAGTTCTTC
CDR3 protein: CASSAMGLRLAGINEQFF
D gene: TRBD2
clone size: NA
J gene: TRBJ2-1
V gene: TRBV7-9

CDR3 DNA: TGTGCCAGTAGTATAGGGACTAGCGGACAAGAGACCCAGTACTTC
CDR3 protein: CASSIGTSGQETQYF
D gene: TRBD2
clone size: NA
J gene: TRBJ2-5
V gene: TRBV19

CDR3 DNA: TGCGCCAGCAGGCGGGCGACTAGCGGGTTAACAGATACGCAGTATTTT
CDR3 protein: CASRRATSGLTDTQYF
D gene: TRBD2
clone size: NA
J gene: TRBJ2-3
V gene: TRBV5-1

CDR3 DNA: TGTGCCAGCAGTGAAGGAGGGAAGGGTGAAAAACTGTTTTTT
CDR3 protein: CASSEGGKGEKLFF
D gene: NA
clone size: NA
J gene: TRBJ1-4
V gene: TRBV6-1

CDR3 DNA: TGTGCCAGCAGTTGGGACAGATCCCCCTCCTACAATGAGCAGTTCTTC
CDR3 protein: CASSWDRSPSYNEQFF
D gene: TRBD1
clone size: NA
J gene: TRBJ2-1
V gene: TRBV5-5